The text below deals with one TCR beta chain. The antigen is not known. This entry comes from a study of T cell responses to AZD1222 COVID-19 vaccine. Study-level results: The number of AZD1222 recipients seropositive at baseline was only five or six. Spike-wide vaccine-associated CD4 TCRs dominated at 160-218 and 743-854. Only after the peak T cell response were repertoires sampled. Receipt of two AZD1222 doses was followed by a rise in Spike-specific TCR breadth and depth.

The V and J ends lost 1 base and 2 bases respectively, with 12 bases between them. Germline CDR1 and CDR2: SGHTA and FQGNSA. The CDR3 length is 15 residues. The repertoire was sequenced with immunoSEQ multiplex PCR; TCRdb's copy has only in-frame clones and lacks some. Of roughly 100,000 clones in the sample, about 90% are singletons; the top ten hold approximately 15%. The receptor was derived from an adult in good health. The gene calls are TRBV7-2 and TRBJ2-7; D is possibly TRBD2 (5 bases). The material sequenced was peripheral blood, taken on day 0 of AZD1222 vaccination. This CDR3 reads CASSLDQRFTYEQYF. The CDR3 DNA follows: TGTGCCAGCAGCTTAGACCAGCGGTTTACCTACGAGCAGTACTTC.